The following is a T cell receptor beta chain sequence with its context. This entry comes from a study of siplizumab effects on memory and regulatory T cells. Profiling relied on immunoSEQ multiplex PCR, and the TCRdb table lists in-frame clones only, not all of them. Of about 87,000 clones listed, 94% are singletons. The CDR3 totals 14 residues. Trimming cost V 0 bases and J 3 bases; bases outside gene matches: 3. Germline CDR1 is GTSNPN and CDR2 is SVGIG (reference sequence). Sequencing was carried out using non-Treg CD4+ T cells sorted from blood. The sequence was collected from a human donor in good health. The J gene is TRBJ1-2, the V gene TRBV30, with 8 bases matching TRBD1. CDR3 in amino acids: CAWSVQGDDYGYTF. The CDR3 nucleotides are TGTGCCTGGAGTGTACAGGGGGACGACTATGGCTACACCTTC.